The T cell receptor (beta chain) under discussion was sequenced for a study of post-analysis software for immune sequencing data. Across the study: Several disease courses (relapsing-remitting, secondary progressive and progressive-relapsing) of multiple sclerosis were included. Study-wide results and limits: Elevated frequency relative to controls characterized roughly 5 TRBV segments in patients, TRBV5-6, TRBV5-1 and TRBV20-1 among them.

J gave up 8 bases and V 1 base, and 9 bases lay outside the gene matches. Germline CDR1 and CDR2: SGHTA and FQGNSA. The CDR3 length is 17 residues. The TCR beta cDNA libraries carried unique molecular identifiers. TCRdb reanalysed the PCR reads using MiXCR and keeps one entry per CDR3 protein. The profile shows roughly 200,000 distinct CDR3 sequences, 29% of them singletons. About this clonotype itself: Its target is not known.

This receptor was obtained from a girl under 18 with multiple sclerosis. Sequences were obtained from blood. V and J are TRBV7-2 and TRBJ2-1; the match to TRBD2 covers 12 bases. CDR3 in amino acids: CASSLDATSGGRDEQFF. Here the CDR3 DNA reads TGTGCCAGCAGCTTAGATGCGACTAGCGGGGGCAGGGATGAGCAGTTCTTC.